A single sample gave rise to the 30 T cell receptor beta chains below, sequenced in a study of cytomegalovirus exposure and HLA in healthy donors (dated by TCRdb to about 2017). Receptor libraries were prepared by the immunoSEQ multiplex PCR assay. A mixture of 60 forward primers for TCR Vbeta segments and 13 reverse primers for TCR Jbeta segments was used in the multiplex PCR. The source is immuneACCESS, and TCRdb retained only in-frame sequences with V and J called. Part of the clones is not carried over; for the studies checked, unresolved V genes explain less than half of this, and the remainder is unexplained. The sample contains approximately 50,000 clones, around 80% of them found a single time. Clones ranked in the top ten supply 7% to 10% of the sample. The sequencing sample was made of PBMCs. The receptor source for this set is a man aged 25 to 40 in good health and CMV-seropositive.

The chain is built from TRBV6-5 and TRBJ1-2; 9 bases map to TRBD1. J lost 1 base, V lost 6 bases, and 6 bases had no gene match. From germline, CDR1 is MNHEY and CDR2 SVGAGI. The CDR3 totals 15 residues. CDR3 coding DNA: TGTGCCAGCAGAGGGGACAGGGAATTTAACTATGGCTACACCTTC. Protein sequence: CASRGDREFNYGYTF.

The rearrangement joins TRBV15 to TRBJ1-1; TRBD1 is a possible D gene (6 bases). Germline CDR1 LNHNV, CDR2 YYDKDF (reference sequence). The CDR3 extends over 12 amino acids. The CDR3 DNA reads as TGTGCGATCCAAGCGGGGGGCGAGTCGGCTTTCTTT. Translation gives CAIQAGGESAFF.

This clone was detected only once. In DNA form, the CDR3 reads TGCAGCGTTGCCGGGACAGGGGAAAAACTGTTTTTT. This translates into CSVAGTGEKLFF. The chain joins TRBV29-1 to TRBJ1-4, with 9 bases identical to TRBD1. The CDR3 spans 12 residues. The germline V gene has CDR1 SQVTM and CDR2 ANQGSEA. The ends lost 4 bases at V and 8 bases at J; junction bases unmatched: 2.

The chain joins TRBV7-6 to TRBJ2-7; TRBD1 aligns across 7 bases. Germline loops: CDR1 SGHVS, CDR2 FNYEAQ. The CDR3 totals 14 residues. The ends lost 3 bases at V and 4 bases at J; junction bases unmatched: 6. CDR3 loop: CASSLPAGGYEQYF. CDR3 in DNA: TGTGCCAGCAGCTTGCCGGCAGGGGGTTACGAGCAGTACTTC.

The chain joins TRBV9 to TRBJ1-2; 8 bases are a match to TRBD1. The length of the CDR3 is 16 residues. Trimming removed 4 bases from V and 0 bases from J; junction bases left unmatched: 8. Germline CDR1 is SGDLS and CDR2 is YYNGEE. The CDR3 DNA follows: TGTGCCAGCAGCCTTACAGGGGGTTCGTCTAACTATGGCTACACCTTC. Protein: CASSLTGGSSNYGYTF. The complete variable domain, with remaining parts taken from reference TRBV9 and TRBJ1-2, reads DSGVTQTPKHLITATGQRVTLRCSPRSGDLSVYWYQQSLDQGLQFLIQYYNGEERAKGNILERFSAQQFPDLHSELNLSSLELGDSALYFCASSLTGGSSNYGYTFGSGTRLTVV.

The chain joins TRBV6-5 to TRBJ1-2, with D unclear. Trimming shortened V by 6 bases and J by 2 bases, and 4 bases separated the two germline ends. The CDR3 spans 11 residues. The V gene's germline CDR1 is MNHEY and CDR2 SVGAGI. The CDR3 region is CASRENYGYTF. Written as DNA, the CDR3 is TGTGCCAGCAGGGAGAACTATGGCTACACCTTC.

On this clone itself: A read error may produce the germline difference seen at one junction end. The chain recombines TRBV4-1 with TRBJ2-1; 8 bases fit TRBD2. The length of the CDR3 is 17 residues. Germline V gene sequence: CDR1 MGHRA, CDR2 YSYEKL. The CDR3 DNA sequence: TGCGCCAGCGGCCAAGATGGAGGGCTAGCGGGTTGGAGTGAGCAGTTCTTC. Residues: CASGQDGGLAGWSEQFF.

The CDR3 DNA reads as TGTGCCATCAGGGGACAGGGGGCAGAATATAGGTCTGGGGCCAACGTCCTGACTTTC. Translating it yields CAIRGQGAEYRSGANVLTF. The chain carries TRBV10-3 and TRBJ2-6; 12 bases match TRBD1. The V gene's germline CDR1 is ENHRY and CDR2 SYGVKD. The CDR3 has 19 residues. V lost 6 bases, J lost 1 base, and 10 bases stayed unmatched.

The rearrangement uses TRBV5-1 and TRBJ1-2; D is perhaps TRBD1 (5 bases). This CDR3 has 12 amino acids. Germline V CDR1 and CDR2: SGHRS, YFSETQ. Trimming left V 6 bases short and J 4 bases short, with 10 bases between. The CDR3 coding sequence is TGCGCCAGCACCCTCGACAGCTATGGCTACACCTTC. Its protein product is CASTLDSYGYTF.

This clone occurred a few times. The genes are TRBV7-6 and TRBJ2-6; D is ambiguous. Germline CDR1 reads SGHVS; CDR2 reads FNYEAQ. V was cut by 7 bases and J by 0 bases, with 4 bases left in between. The CDR3 loop spans 13 amino acids. CDR3 residues: CASTSSGANVLTF. Written as DNA, the CDR3 is TGTGCCAGCACGAGCTCTGGGGCCAACGTCCTGACTTTC. The whole variable domain, remainder taken from reference TRBV7-6 and TRBJ2-6, is GAGVSQSPRYKVTKRGQDVALRCDPISGHVSLYWYRQALGQGPEFLTYFNYEAQQDKSGLPNDRFSAERPEGSISTLTIQRTEQRDSAMYRCASTSSGANVLTFGAGSRLTVL.

The rearrangement links TRBV7-8 to TRBJ1-5; tentatively, D is TRBD1 (6 bases). Germline V gene lookup returns CDR1 SGHVS and CDR2 FQNEAQ. Trimming cost V 5 bases and J 0 bases, with 11 bases left between them. This CDR3 is built from 15 residues. The CDR3 coding sequence is TGTGCCAGCAGCGTACAGGGAGATAGCAATCAGCCCCAGCATTTT. Translation: CASSVQGDSNQPQHF.

The chain carries TRBV5-1 and TRBJ2-3; TRBD1 aligns across 9 bases. The CDR3 runs to 15 residues. J was trimmed by 5 bases and V by 0 bases; bases with no gene match: 4. Germline loops: CDR1 SGHRS, CDR2 YFSETQ. CDR3 coding DNA: TGCGCCAGCAGCTTGGTGGGACAGGGCCAAGATACGCAGTATTTT. Residues: CASSLVGQGQDTQYF.

The genes are TRBV28 and TRBJ2-5; D is possibly TRBD1 (6 bases). Germline V CDR1 and CDR2: MDHEN, SYDVKM. CDR3 length equals 14 residues. V was cut by 1 base and J by 3 bases, with 9 bases left in between. In DNA form, the CDR3 reads TGTGCCAGCAGTTTATCAGGGGCGGAAGAGACCCAGTACTTC. The encoded protein is CASSLSGAEETQYF.

The J gene is TRBJ1-4, the V gene TRBV11-2; 7 bases match TRBD1. The V gene end was trimmed by 0 bases and the J gene end by 6 bases; junction bases not matched to a gene: 4. Looked up from germline, CDR1 is SGHAT and CDR2 is FQNNGV. CDR3 length: 15 residues. CDR3 bases: TGTGCCAGCAGCTTAGATCTGCAGGGGGATGAAAAACTGTTTTTT. It specifies CASSLDLQGDEKLFF.

The chain is built from TRBV2 and TRBJ2-5, with 11 bases identical to TRBD2. The length of the CDR3 is 15 residues. Germline CDR1 is SNHLY and CDR2 is FYNNEI. The J segment lost 5 bases and the V segment lost 8 bases, leaving 10 bases of the junction unmatched. CDR3: CASCGSGGAGETQYF. In DNA form, the CDR3 reads TGTGCCAGCTGTGGTAGCGGGGGGGCCGGGGAGACCCAGTACTTC. The full variable domain, in which reference TRBV2 and TRBJ2-5 provide the parts outside the CDR3, is EPEVTQTPSHQVTQMGQEVILRCVPISNHLYFYWYRQILGQKVEFLVSFYNNEISEKSEIFDDQFSVERPDGSNFTLKIRSTKLEDSAMYFCASCGSGGAGETQYFGPGTRLLVL.

This chain uses TRBV5-1 with TRBJ2-3; 10 nucleotides match TRBD2. This CDR3 region has 17 residues. The junction had 8 bases not matched to a gene; V was cut back by 0 bases and J by 4 bases. Germline CDR1 and CDR2: SGHRS and YFSETQ. CDR3 loop: CASSLEISGGAPDTQYF. The DNA of the CDR3 is TGCGCCAGCAGCTTGGAGATCAGCGGGGGGGCCCCAGATACGCAGTATTTT.

The rearrangement links TRBV5-1 to TRBJ2-6; TRBD1 matches 7 bases. With 7 bases clipped from V and 2 bases from J, the junction kept 9 bases outside the gene matches. Germline assignment: CDR1 SGHRS and CDR2 YFSETQ. The CDR3 loop spans 16 amino acids. CDR3 coding DNA: TGCGCCAGCGGCCCCTTAGACAGGGCTGGGGCCAACGTCCTGACTTTC. This translates into CASGPLDRAGANVLTF.

The rearrangement uses TRBV7-2 and TRBJ2-5, with 8 bases that match TRBD1. TRBJ2-7 explains the end of the DNA better; the J call may be wrong. This CDR3 contains 14 residues. CDR1 and CDR2 (germline): SGHTA, FQGNSA. The CDR3 loop is CASSLQTGAYEQYF. The CDR3 nucleotides are TGTGCCAGCAGCCTGCAGACAGGGGCCTACGAGCAGTACTTC.

This clone was observed many times. Here the CDR3 DNA reads TGTGCCAGCGCTTACAGGGGGGAGGTGGCCAAAAACATTCAGTACTTC. This gives the protein CASAYRGEVAKNIQYF. The chain carries TRBV2 and TRBJ2-4, with 8 bases matching TRBD1. In germline, CDR1 is SNHLY, CDR2 FYNNEI. J was trimmed by 1 base and V by 8 bases; bases with no gene match: 10. The CDR3 length is 16 residues.

This sequence joins TRBV7-6 and TRBJ1-5, with 8 bases fitting TRBD1. The CDR3 sequence is 18 residues long. Germline CDR1 is SGHVS and CDR2 is FNYEAQ. With 1 base clipped from V and 4 bases from J, the junction kept 12 bases outside the gene matches. The DNA of the CDR3 is TGTGCCAGCAGCTTAGAACCTAGAGACAGGGGAGGGAATCAGCCCCAGCATTTT. It is translated as CASSLEPRDRGGNQPQHF.

This clone was recorded a few times. J is TRBJ2-7 and V is TRBV5-6, with 7 bases aligning to TRBD1. Per germline, CDR1 SGHDT and CDR2 YYEEEE. CDR3 length: 13 residues. With V trimmed by 3 bases and J by 4 bases, 4 bases remained unmatched. The CDR3 sequence: CASSSGTVYEQYF. CDR3 DNA sequence: TGTGCCAGCAGCTCTGGGACAGTATACGAGCAGTACTTC.

This clone turned up a few times. This chain joins TRBV14 and TRBJ1-2, with D tentatively TRBD1 (5 bases). Trimming took off 1 base at V and 4 bases at J, with 13 bases between the two ends. The CDR3 runs to 15 residues. Germline CDR1 SGHDN, CDR2 FVKESK. The CDR3 here is CASSQGEGFPYGYTF. In DNA, the CDR3 is TGTGCCAGCAGCCAAGGGGAGGGGTTCCCCTATGGCTACACCTTC.

Remarks on this clone: A junction boundary mismatches the germline segment, possibly from a read error. The chain links TRBV28 to TRBJ1-6, with 8 bases identical to TRBD1. Looked up from germline, CDR1 is MDHEN and CDR2 is SYDVKM. The CDR3 spans 15 residues. In DNA form, the CDR3 reads TGTGCCAGCAGTTTAGTGGACAGGGATAACTCACCCCTCCACTTT. It specifies CASSLVDRDNSPLHF.

This rearrangement joins TRBV2 to TRBJ2-2; 8 bases agree with TRBD1. The junction had 9 bases not matched to a gene; V was cut back by 5 bases and J by 7 bases. Germline V lookup: CDR1 SNHLY, CDR2 FYNNEI. The CDR3 runs 15 residues. DNA for the CDR3: TGTGCCAGCAGTTTAGGGACAGGAACAAACGGGGAGCTGTTTTTT. Encoded protein: CASSLGTGTNGELFF.

This clone was detected only a few times. This rearrangement joins TRBV14 to TRBJ2-3; D is perhaps TRBD1 (5 bases). Trimming took off 3 bases at V and 10 bases at J, with 11 bases between the two ends. This CDR3 is built from 12 residues. Germline CDR1 is SGHDN and CDR2 is FVKESK. CDR3 DNA sequence: TGTGCCAGCAGCCAGGTGGTAGGGGCGCAGTATTTT. Translating gives CASSQVVGAQYF.

Comment on this clone: A junction boundary mismatches the germline segment, possibly from a read error. The V gene is TRBV6-1, the J gene TRBJ2-4, with a weak D call TRBD2 (5 bases). There are 14 residues in the CDR3. The germline CDR1 and CDR2 sequences are MNHNS and SASEGT. CDR3 amino acids: CASSEGPAAGIQYF. DNA of the CDR3: TGTGCCAGCAGCGAAGGACCCGCGGCGGGCATTCAGTACTTC.

In this sample, this clone turned up once. The J gene is TRBJ2-5, the V gene TRBV9; 7 nucleotides agree with TRBD2. The J call may be faulty, since TRBJ2-7 better matches the DNA end. This CDR3 is built from 16 residues. CDR1 is SGDLS and CDR2 is YYNGEE in the germline V gene. The CDR3 DNA follows: TGTGCCAGCAGCCTCCAGGACGGCGGGAGCTCCTACGAGCAGTACTTC. Translated: CASSLQDGGSSYEQYF.

V is TRBV4-1 and J is TRBJ2-7; D might be TRBD2 (5 bases). Germline loops: CDR1 MGHRA, CDR2 YSYEKL. V was shortened by 0 bases and J by 2 bases, with 14 bases between the two germline ends. CDR3 length equals 16 residues. In DNA form, the CDR3 reads TGCGCCAGCAGCCAAGAGGTTAGTGTCGGGACCTACGAGCAGTACTTC. Encoded protein: CASSQEVSVGTYEQYF.

V is TRBV7-7 and J is TRBJ1-1; D not resolved. CDR1 is SSHAT, CDR2 FNYEAQ, per germline (reference sequence). Trimming removed 0 bases at V and 4 bases at J, with 6 bases between. This CDR3 has 13 residues. The CDR3: CASSLATTTEAFF. In nucleotides, the CDR3 is TGTGCCAGCAGCTTAGCTACAACCACTGAAGCTTTCTTT.

Concerning this clone itself: The sample holds other DNA sequences that translate to the same CDR3. The chain carries TRBV5-4 and TRBJ1-6; 7 nucleotides align to TRBD1. CDR3 length: 16 amino acids. The J segment lost 7 bases and the V segment lost 2 bases, leaving 9 bases of the junction unmatched. Germline lookup yields CDR1 SGHNT and CDR2 YYREEE (reference sequence). This CDR3 is CASSLGAGGENSPLHF. In DNA form, the CDR3 reads TGTGCCAGCAGCTTAGGGGCAGGGGGTGAGAATTCACCCCTCCACTTT.